This T cell receptor beta chain was found in a study of Ad26.COV2.S vaccination and SARS-CoV-2 variants. Turning to the study itself: Enrolled in COV1001, the donor was in the Ad26.COV2.S trial arm, which received the vaccine. Ad26.COV2.S, an intramuscular injection, was given once or twice 56 days apart.

Sequenced by immunoSEQ multiplex PCR; TCRdb stores in-frame clones only, minus some. The sample consists of about 400,000 clones, approximately 90% of them appearing once. As for treatment: roughly 19 received Ad26.COV2.S at low or high dose, single or two shots; 5 received placebo; per-sample allocation not given. Specimens were obtained on day 63 following the first vaccine or placebo injection. Wuhan-strain spike was delivered by a replication-incompetent Ad26 vector. V lost 7 bases and J lost 1, with 10 bases in between. CDR1 MNHEY and CDR2 SVGAGI come from the germline V gene. The CDR3 has 13 amino acids. In the case of this clone: Antigen unknown.

Whole-study results and caveats: Placebo recipients trailed vaccine recipients in spike-specific TCR breadth.

The source material was peripheral blood, sampled in a trial of Ad26.COV2.S vaccine versus placebo. This sequence was found in a person aged 18-60 years who received the Ad26.COV2.S COVID-19 vaccine or a placebo. The rearrangement links TRBV6-5 to TRBJ1-1; D remains ambiguous. The CDR3 DNA follows: TGTGCCAGCAACGACGAGCAGAACACTGAAGCTTTCTTT. Residues: CASNDEQNTEAFF.